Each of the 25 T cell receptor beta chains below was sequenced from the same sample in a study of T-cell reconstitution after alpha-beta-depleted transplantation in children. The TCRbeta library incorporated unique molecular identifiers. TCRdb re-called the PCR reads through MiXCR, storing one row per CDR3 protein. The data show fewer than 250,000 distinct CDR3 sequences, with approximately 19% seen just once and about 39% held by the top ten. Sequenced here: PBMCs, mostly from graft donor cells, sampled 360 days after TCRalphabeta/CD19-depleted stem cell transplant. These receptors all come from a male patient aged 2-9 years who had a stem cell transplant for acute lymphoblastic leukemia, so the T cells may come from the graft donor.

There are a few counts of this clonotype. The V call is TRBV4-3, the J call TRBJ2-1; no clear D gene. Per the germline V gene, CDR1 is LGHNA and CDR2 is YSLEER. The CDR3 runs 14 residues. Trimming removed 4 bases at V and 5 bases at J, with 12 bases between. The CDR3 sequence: CASSPGVDDNEQFF. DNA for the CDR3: TGCGCCAGCAGCCCCGGTGTAGACGACAATGAGCAGTTCTTC.

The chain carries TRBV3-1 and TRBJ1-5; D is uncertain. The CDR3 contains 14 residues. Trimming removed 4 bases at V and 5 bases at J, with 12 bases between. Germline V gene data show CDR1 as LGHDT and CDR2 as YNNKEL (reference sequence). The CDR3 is CASSPDNRDQPQHF. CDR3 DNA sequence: TGTGCCAGCAGCCCCGACAATCGAGATCAGCCCCAGCATTTT.

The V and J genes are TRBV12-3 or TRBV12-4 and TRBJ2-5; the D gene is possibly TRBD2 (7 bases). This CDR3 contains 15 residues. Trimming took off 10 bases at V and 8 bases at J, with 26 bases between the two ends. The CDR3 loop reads CAIGGGAERKNTQYF. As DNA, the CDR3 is TGTGCCATCGGAGGGGGGGCGGAGAGGAAGAACACCCAGTACTTC.

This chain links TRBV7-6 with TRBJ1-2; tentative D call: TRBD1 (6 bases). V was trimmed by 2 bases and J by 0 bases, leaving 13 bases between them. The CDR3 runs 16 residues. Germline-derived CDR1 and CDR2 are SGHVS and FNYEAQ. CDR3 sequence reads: CASSLPPRTANYGYTF. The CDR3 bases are TGTGCCAGCAGCTTACCCCCCCGGACAGCTAACTATGGCTACACCTTC.

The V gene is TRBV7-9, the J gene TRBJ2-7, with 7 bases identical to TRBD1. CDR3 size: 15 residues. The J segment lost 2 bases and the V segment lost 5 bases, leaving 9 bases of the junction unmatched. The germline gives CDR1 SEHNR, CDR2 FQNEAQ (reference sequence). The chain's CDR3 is CASSPRDRTTYEQYF. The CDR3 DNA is TGTGCCAGCAGCCCCCGGGACAGAACCACCTACGAGCAGTACTTC. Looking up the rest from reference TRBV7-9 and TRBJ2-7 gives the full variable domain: DTGVSQNPRHKITKRGQNVTFRCDPISEHNRLYWYRQTLGQGPEFLTYFQNEAQLEKSRLLSDRFSAERPKGSFSTLEIQRTEQGDSAMYLCASSPRDRTTYEQYFGPGTRLTVT.

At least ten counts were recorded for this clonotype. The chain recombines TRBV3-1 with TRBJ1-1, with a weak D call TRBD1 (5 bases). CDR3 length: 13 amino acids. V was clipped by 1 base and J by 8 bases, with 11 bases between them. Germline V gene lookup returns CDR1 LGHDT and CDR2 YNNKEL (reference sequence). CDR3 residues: CASSQVEGLEAFF. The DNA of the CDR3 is TGTGCCAGCAGCCAAGTAGAGGGGTTAGAAGCTTTCTTT. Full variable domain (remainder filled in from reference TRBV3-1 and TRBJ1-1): DTAVSQTPKYLVTQMGNDKSIKCEQNLGHDTMYWYKQDSKKFLKIMFSYNNKELIINETVPNRFSPKSPDKAHLNLHINSLELGDSAVYFCASSQVEGLEAFFGQGTRLTVV.

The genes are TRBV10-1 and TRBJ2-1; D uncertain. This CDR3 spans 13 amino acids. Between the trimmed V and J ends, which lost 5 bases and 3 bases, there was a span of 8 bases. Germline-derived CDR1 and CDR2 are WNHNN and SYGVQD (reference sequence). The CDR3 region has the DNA TGCGCCAGCAGTCGGGTCGACTACAATGAGCAGTTCTTC. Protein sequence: CASSRVDYNEQFF.

In DNA, the CDR3 is TGTGCCAGCAGCTTAGTCAGGGGAGATTCACCCCTCCACTTT. Protein sequence: CASSLVRGDSPLHF. This chain links TRBV7-8 with TRBJ1-6; perhaps TRBD1 as D (6 bases). CDR3 length: 14 residues. CDR1 SGHVS and CDR2 FQNEAQ come from the germline V gene. Trimming cost V 1 base and J 8 bases, with 9 bases left between them.

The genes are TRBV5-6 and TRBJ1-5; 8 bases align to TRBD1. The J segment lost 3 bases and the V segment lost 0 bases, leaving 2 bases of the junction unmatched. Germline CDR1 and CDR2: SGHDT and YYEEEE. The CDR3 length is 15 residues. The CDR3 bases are TGTGCCAGCAGCTTGGGGACAGGGCACAATCAGCCCCAGCATTTT. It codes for CASSLGTGHNQPQHF.

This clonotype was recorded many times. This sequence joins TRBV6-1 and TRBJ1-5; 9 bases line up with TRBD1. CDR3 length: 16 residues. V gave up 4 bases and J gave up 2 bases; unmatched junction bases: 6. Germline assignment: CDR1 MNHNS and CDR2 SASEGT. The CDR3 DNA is TGTGCCAGCAGTGCTCCGGGACAGGGTGGCAATCAGCCCCAGCATTTT. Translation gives CASSAPGQGGNQPQHF.

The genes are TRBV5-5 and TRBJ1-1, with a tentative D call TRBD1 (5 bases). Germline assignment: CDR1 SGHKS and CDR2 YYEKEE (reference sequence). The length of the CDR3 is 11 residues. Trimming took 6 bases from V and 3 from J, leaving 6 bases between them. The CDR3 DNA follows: TGTGCCAGCATGGGGGACACTGAAGCTTTCTTT. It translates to CASMGDTEAFF.

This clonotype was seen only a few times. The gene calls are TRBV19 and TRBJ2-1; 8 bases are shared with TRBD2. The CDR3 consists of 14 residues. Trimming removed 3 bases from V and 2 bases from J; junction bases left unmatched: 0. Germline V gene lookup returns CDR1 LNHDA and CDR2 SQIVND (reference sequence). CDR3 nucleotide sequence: TGTGCCAGTAGTATCGGGGGGGCCTACAATGAGCAGTTCTTC. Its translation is CASSIGGAYNEQFF.

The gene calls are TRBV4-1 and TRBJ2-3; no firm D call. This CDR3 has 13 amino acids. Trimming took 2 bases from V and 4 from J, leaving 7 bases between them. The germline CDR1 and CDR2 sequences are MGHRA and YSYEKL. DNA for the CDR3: TGCGCCAGCAGCCAACCCGGACCAGATACGCAGTATTTT. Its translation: CASSQPGPDTQYF.

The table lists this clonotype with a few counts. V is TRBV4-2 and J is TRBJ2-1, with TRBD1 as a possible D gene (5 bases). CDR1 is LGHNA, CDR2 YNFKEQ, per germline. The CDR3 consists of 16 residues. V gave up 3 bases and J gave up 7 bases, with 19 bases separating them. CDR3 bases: TGTGCCAGCAGCCATCCCTCTGGGGCAGGGCGGAATGAGCAGTTCTTC. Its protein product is CASSHPSGAGRNEQFF.

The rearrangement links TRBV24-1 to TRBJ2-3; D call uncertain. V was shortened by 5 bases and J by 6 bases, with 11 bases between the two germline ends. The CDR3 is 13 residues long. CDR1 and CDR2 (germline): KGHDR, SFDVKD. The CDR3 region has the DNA TGTGCCACCAGTGTTAATGTCGTCGATACGCAGTATTTT. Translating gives CATSVNVVDTQYF.

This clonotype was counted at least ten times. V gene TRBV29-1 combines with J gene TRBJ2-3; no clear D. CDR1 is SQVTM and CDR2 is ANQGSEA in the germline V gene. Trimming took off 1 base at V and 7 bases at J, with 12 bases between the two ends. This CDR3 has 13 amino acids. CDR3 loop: CSVEAKEVNTQYF. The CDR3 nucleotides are TGCAGCGTTGAAGCAAAAGAGGTGAATACGCAGTATTTT.

The CDR3: CASSQDLRSSYNSPLHF. DNA for the CDR3: TGTGCCAGCAGCCAAGATCTGAGGAGCTCCTATAATTCACCCCTCCACTTT. The rearrangement uses TRBV3-1 and TRBJ1-6; D gene ambiguous. Germline V lookup: CDR1 LGHDT, CDR2 YNNKEL (reference sequence). V was cut by 0 bases and J by 0 bases, with 9 bases left in between. The CDR3 contains 17 residues.

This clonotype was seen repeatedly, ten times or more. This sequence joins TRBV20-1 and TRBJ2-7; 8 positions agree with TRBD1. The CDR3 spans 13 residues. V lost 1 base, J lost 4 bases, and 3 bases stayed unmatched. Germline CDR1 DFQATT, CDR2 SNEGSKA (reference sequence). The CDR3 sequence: CSARAGGSYEQYF. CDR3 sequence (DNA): TGCAGTGCTAGAGCAGGGGGCTCATACGAGCAGTACTTC.

CDR3 bases: TGTGCCAGCAGTCAGGTGTCTGGGGCCAACGTCCTGACTTTC. Residues: CASSQVSGANVLTF. This chain joins TRBV12-3 or TRBV12-4 and TRBJ2-6; D remains ambiguous. The CDR3 runs to 14 residues. The V gene lost 5 bases and the J gene lost 1 base, with 6 bases spanning the gap.

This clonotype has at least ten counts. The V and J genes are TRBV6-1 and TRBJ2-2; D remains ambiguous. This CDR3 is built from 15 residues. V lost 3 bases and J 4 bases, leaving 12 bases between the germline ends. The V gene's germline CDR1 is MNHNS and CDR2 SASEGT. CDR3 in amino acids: CASSDMYAPTGELFF. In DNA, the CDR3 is TGTGCCAGCAGTGACATGTATGCGCCCACCGGGGAGCTGTTTTTT.

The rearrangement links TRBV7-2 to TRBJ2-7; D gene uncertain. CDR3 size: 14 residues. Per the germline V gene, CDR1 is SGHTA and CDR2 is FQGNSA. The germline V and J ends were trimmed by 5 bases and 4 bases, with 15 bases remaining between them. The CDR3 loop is CASSQFSSLYEQYF. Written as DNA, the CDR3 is TGTGCCAGCAGCCAATTTTCGAGCCTGTACGAGCAGTACTTC. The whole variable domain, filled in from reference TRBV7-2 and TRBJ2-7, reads GAGVSQSPSNKVTEKGKDVELRCDPISGHTALYWYRQSLGQGLEFLIYFQGNSAPDKSGLPSDRFSAERTGGSVSTLTIQRTQQEDSAVYLCASSQFSSLYEQYFGPGTRLTVT.

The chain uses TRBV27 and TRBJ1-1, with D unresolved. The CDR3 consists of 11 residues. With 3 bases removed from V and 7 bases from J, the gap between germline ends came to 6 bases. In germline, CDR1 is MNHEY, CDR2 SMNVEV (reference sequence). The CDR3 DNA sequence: TGTGCCAGCAGTTTCCTGGGTGAAGCTTTCTTT. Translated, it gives CASSFLGEAFF.

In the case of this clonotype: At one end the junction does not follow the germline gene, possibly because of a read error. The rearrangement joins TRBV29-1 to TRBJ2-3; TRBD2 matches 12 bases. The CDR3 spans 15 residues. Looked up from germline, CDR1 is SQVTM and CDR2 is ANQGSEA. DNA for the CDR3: TGCAGCGGGTGGACTAGCGGGACTAGCATAGATACGCAGTATTTT. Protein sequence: CSGWTSGTSIDTQYF.

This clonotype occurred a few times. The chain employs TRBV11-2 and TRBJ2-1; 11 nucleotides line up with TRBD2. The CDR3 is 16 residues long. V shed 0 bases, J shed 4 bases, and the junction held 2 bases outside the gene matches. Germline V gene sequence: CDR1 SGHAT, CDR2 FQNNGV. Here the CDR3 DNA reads TGTGCCAGCAGCTTAGATCTAGCGGGGGGATACAATGAGCAGTTCTTC. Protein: CASSLDLAGGYNEQFF.

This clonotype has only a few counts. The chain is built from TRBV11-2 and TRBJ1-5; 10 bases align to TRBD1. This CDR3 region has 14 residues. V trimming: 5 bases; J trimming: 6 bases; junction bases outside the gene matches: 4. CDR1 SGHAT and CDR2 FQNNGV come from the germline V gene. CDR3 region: CASSLDRGVQPQHF. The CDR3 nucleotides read TGTGCCAGCAGCCTGGACAGGGGGGTTCAGCCCCAGCATTTT.